The T cell receptor (beta chain) described here comes from a study of T cell responses to AZD1222 COVID-19 vaccine. Study-wide results and caveats: Once two AZD1222 doses were given, Spike-specific TCR breadth and depth went up. Baseline serology detected seropositivity in only 5 or 6 AZD1222 recipients. Females outnumbered males among donors, who were mostly white British; clonal diversity was possibly underestimated.

The CDR3 length is 15 residues. Trimming left V 6 bases short and J 3 bases short, with 17 bases between. Germline V gene lookup returns CDR1 SNHLY and CDR2 FYNNEI. Method: immunoSEQ multiplex PCR; TCRdb's copy keeps in-frame clones and lacks some. The table records about 150,000 clones, over 85% of them present only once. Regarding this clone: The antigen remains unidentified.

This receptor was taken from an adult in good health. Sequencing used peripheral blood, obtained on day 0 of AZD1222 vaccination. The chain uses TRBV2 and TRBJ1-2; perhaps TRBD1 as D (6 bases). CDR3 loop: CASSASQGLDYGYTF. CDR3 bases: TGTGCCAGCAGCGCATCACAGGGCTTGGACTATGGCTACACCTTC. Looking up the rest from reference TRBV2 and TRBJ1-2 gives the full variable domain: EPEVTQTPSHQVTQMGQEVILRCVPISNHLYFYWYRQILGQKVEFLVSFYNNEISEKSEIFDDQFSVERPDGSNFTLKIRSTKLEDSAMYFCASSASQGLDYGYTFGSGTRLTVV.